Detailed here is one T cell receptor (beta chain). CDR3 size: 15 residues. Germline CDR1 and CDR2: MDHEN and SYDVKM. This sample is part of a study of monozygotic twins with inflammatory bowel disease. Making cDNA involved eight separate reactions per sample. Using the 5' RACE reads, TCRdb records one entry per CDR3 protein without DNA. Its listing shows 350,000 to 550,000 distinct CDR3 sequences. Sequences were obtained from blood. The gene calls are TRBV28 and TRBJ2-1; the D call from TCRdb, TRBD1, cannot be confirmed without DNA. This TCR was sampled from a human donor with ulcerative colitis or Crohn's disease, or a healthy co-twin of an affected twin (not recorded which). CDR3 in amino acids: CASSFPRQDKNEQFF. Looking up the rest from reference TRBV28 and TRBJ2-1 gives the full variable domain: DVKVTQSSRYLVKRTGEKVFLECVQDMDHENMFWYRQDPGLGLRLIYFSYDVKMKEKGDIPEGYSVSREKKERFSLILESASTNQTSMYLCASSFPRQDKNEQFFGPGTRLTVL.